This T cell receptor beta chain was identified during a study of blood T cell repertoires in COVID-19. Method: immunoSEQ multiplex PCR; TCRdb's copy keeps in-frame clones and lacks some. The profile covers around 50,000 clones, with around 80% appearing a single time and roughly three fifths taken by the ten largest. V shed 3 bases, J shed 5 bases, and the junction held 13 bases outside the gene matches. The CDR3 runs to 19 residues. Germline V gene data show CDR1 as KGHSH and CDR2 as LQKENI. The sequence was obtained from a man aged 70-80 years with acute or convalescent COVID-19. The sample was peripheral blood. This chain uses TRBV18 with TRBJ2-1; 13 nucleotides agree with TRBD2. CDR3 in amino acids: CASSPQTSVGTSGNNEQFF. CDR3 nucleotides: TGTGCCAGCTCACCCCAAACGAGTGTCGGGACTAGCGGGAACAATGAGCAGTTCTTC.